Listed here is a single T cell receptor beta chain. The CDR3 consists of 13 residues. Germline V lookup: CDR1 SQVTM, CDR2 ANQGSEA. V lost 2 bases to trimming and J lost 1 base, with 3 bases between them. The entry originates in a study of control samples from healthy donors and cancer patients. Clones were read by immunoSEQ multiplex PCR, and TCRdb kept only the in-frame ones, dropping some. Counted here are roughly 63,000 clones, more than 85% occurring once; the ten biggest clones make up roughly 1.6%. The sequence came from a man between 35 and 55 years old with colorectal cancer. The genes are TRBV29-1 and TRBJ2-6, with D hard to call. The sequenced material came from PBMCs. The CDR3 is CSVESSGANVLTF. CDR3 sequence (DNA): TGCAGCGTTGAAAGTTCTGGGGCCAACGTCCTGACTTTC.